A single sample is the source of the 9 T cell receptor beta chains below, sequenced in a study of blood T cell repertoires in COVID-19. Sequencing used immunoSEQ multiplex PCR; TCRdb keeps in-frame clones, though not all of them. The sample contains about 300,000 clones, about 90% of which appear only once. Sample: PBMCs or T cells enriched from blood (not recorded which). These receptors all come from a woman in her 50s who had been exposed to COVID-19.

The genes are TRBV5-1 and TRBJ1-3, with 8 bases identical to TRBD1. Germline loops: CDR1 SGHRS, CDR2 YFSETQ. The CDR3 extends over 16 amino acids. With V trimmed by 4 bases and J by 0 bases, 6 bases remained unmatched. DNA of the CDR3: TGCGCCAGCAGCGTGACAGGGGACCGCTCTGGAAACACCATATATTTT. Protein sequence: CASSVTGDRSGNTIYF.

This CDR3 reads CASSFQDRDDGYTF. Here the CDR3 DNA reads TGCGCCAGCAGCTTTCAGGACAGGGATGATGGCTACACCTTC. This rearrangement joins TRBV4-1 to TRBJ1-2; TRBD1 matches 8 bases. The V gene end was trimmed by 5 bases and the J gene end by 6 bases; junction bases not matched to a gene: 8. The CDR3 is made up of 14 amino acids. Germline-derived CDR1 and CDR2 are MGHRA and YSYEKL.

V is TRBV5-1 and J is TRBJ2-1; 14 nucleotides align to TRBD2. Germline V gives CDR1 SGHRS, CDR2 YFSETQ. The V and J ends lost 6 bases and 6 bases, in that order; junction bases with no gene match: 20. CDR3 length equals 20 residues. The CDR3 nucleotides are TGCGCCAGCACCTCCTACCCCGGACTAGCGGGGGGAGTCGAGGGCAATGAGCAGTTCTTC. Translating it yields CASTSYPGLAGGVEGNEQFF. Full variable domain (remainder filled in from reference TRBV5-1 and TRBJ2-1): KAGVTQTPRYLIKTRGQQVTLSCSPISGHRSVSWYQQTPGQGLQFLFEYFSETQRNKGNFPGRFSGRQFSNSRSEMNVSTLELGDSALYLCASTSYPGLAGGVEGNEQFFGPGTRLTVL.

V usage is TRBV5-5 and J usage is TRBJ1-4; 7 bases fit TRBD1. The length of the CDR3 is 14 residues. Trimming cost V 1 base and J 6 bases; bases outside gene matches: 3. CDR1 and CDR2 (germline): SGHKS, YYEKEE (reference sequence). CDR3 bases: TGTGCCAGCAGCTTGATAGGGGGCTATGAAAAACTGTTTTTT. This sequence encodes CASSLIGGYEKLFF.

The rearrangement uses TRBV19 and TRBJ1-5; 8 bases are shared with TRBD1. The CDR3 is 14 residues long. From germline, CDR1 is LNHDA and CDR2 SQIVND (reference sequence). The trim removed 4 bases at V and 6 bases at J, leaving 5 bases unmatched. The CDR3 DNA sequence: TGTGCCAGTAGTACCCGACAGGGGATTCAGCCCCAGCATTTT. Translation gives CASSTRQGIQPQHF.

The rearrangement uses TRBV7-9 and TRBJ2-6; possible D gene TRBD1, 6 bases. Trimming removed 11 bases from V and 0 bases from J, with 14 bases in between. This CDR3 comprises 15 residues. Germline values: CDR1 SEHNR, CDR2 FQNEAQ (reference sequence). The DNA of the CDR3 is TGTGCCGGACAGAAGCGTTACTCTGGGGCCAACGTCCTGACTTTC. Protein sequence: CAGQKRYSGANVLTF.

This rearrangement joins TRBV6-6 to TRBJ1-1; the D is unclear. This CDR3 is 14 amino acids long. Trimming stripped 5 bases from V and 4 bases from J, with 14 bases between. Germline V gene sequence: CDR1 MNHNY, CDR2 SVGAGI (reference sequence). CDR3 in DNA: TGTGCCAGCAGTGCCATAGAATCATCCACTGAAGCTTTCTTT. This translates into CASSAIESSTEAFF.

This clone was counted once. The V and J genes are TRBV3-1 (or the pseudogene TRBV3-2) and TRBJ1-1, with unresolved D. Deletions cut 5 bases from V and 4 bases from J, with 8 bases between. The CDR3 runs 12 residues. Germline values: CDR1 LGHDT, CDR2 YNNKEL (reference sequence). The CDR3 here is CASSFPGTEAFF. CDR3 DNA: TGTGCCAGCAGCTTTCCGGGCACTGAAGCTTTCTTT.

The chain recombines TRBV28 with TRBJ2-7; TRBD2 aligns across 10 bases. Germline lookup yields CDR1 MDHEN and CDR2 SYDVKM. CDR3 length: 16 residues. V trimming: 6 bases; J trimming: 2 bases; junction bases outside the gene matches: 10. CDR3 region: CASRPPRTSGAYEQYF. DNA for the CDR3: TGTGCCAGCAGGCCTCCCCGTACTAGCGGGGCCTACGAGCAGTACTTC.